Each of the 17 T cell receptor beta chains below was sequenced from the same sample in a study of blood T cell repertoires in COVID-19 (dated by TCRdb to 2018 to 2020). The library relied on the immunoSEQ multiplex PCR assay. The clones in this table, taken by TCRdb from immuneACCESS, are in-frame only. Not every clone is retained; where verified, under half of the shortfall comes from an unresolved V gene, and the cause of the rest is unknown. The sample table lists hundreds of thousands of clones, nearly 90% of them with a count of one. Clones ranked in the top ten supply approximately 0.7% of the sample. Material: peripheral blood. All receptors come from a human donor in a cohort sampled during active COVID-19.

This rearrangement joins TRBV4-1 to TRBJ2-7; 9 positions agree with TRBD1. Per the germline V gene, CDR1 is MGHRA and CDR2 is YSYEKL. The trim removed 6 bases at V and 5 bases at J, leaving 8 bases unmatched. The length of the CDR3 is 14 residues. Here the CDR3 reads CASSHRDRDHEQYF. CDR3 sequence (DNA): TGCGCCAGCAGTCATCGGGACAGGGACCACGAGCAGTACTTC.

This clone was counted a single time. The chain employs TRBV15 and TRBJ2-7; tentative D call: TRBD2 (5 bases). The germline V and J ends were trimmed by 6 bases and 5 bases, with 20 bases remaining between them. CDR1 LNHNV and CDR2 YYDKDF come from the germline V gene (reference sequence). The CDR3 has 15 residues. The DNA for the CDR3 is TGTGCCACCAGGGCTGTTTTAGAGGGATTGGACGAGCAGTACTTC. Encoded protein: CATRAVLEGLDEQYF. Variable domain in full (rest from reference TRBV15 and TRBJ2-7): DAMVIQNPRYQVTQFGKPVTLSCSQTLNHNVMYWYQQKSSQAPKLLFHYYDKDFNNEADTPDNFQSRRPNTSFCFLDIRSPGLGDTAMYLCATRAVLEGLDEQYFGPGTRLTVT.

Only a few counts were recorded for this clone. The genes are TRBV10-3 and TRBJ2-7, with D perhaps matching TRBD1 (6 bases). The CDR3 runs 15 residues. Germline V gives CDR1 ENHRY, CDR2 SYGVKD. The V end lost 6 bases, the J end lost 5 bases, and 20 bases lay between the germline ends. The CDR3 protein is CAISGVLAGANEQYF. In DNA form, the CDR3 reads TGTGCCATCAGCGGGGTGTTGGCAGGGGCCAACGAGCAGTACTTC.

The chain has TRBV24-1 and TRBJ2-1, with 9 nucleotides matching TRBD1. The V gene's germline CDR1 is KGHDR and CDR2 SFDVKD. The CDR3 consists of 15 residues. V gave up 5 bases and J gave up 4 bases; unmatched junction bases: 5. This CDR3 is CATSASGQGYNEQFF. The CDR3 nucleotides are TGTGCCACCAGTGCCTCGGGACAGGGATACAATGAGCAGTTCTTC.

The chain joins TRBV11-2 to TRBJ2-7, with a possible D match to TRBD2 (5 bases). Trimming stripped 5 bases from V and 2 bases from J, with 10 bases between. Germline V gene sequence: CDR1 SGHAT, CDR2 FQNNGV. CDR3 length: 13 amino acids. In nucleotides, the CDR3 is TGTGCCAGCAGCCCCGGGGTTACCTACGAGCAGTACTTC. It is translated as CASSPGVTYEQYF.

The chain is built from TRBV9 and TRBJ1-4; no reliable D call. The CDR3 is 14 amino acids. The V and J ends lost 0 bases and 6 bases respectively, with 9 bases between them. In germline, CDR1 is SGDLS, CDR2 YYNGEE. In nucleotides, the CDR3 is TGTGCCAGCAGCGTAGGAGGAGAGGATGAAAAACTGTTTTTT. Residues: CASSVGGEDEKLFF.

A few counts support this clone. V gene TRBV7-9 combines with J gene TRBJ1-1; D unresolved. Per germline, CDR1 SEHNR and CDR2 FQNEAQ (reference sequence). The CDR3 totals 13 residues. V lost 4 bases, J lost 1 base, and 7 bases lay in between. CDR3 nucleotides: TGTGCCAGCAGCTCACGGGAGAACACTGAAGCTTTCTTT. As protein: CASSSRENTEAFF.

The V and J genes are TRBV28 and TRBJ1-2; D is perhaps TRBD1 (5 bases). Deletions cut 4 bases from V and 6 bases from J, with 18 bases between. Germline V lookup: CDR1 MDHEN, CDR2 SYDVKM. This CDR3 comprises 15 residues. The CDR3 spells CASSSPGGATNGYTF. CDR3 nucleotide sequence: TGTGCCAGCAGTTCCCCAGGAGGGGCCACCAATGGCTACACCTTC.

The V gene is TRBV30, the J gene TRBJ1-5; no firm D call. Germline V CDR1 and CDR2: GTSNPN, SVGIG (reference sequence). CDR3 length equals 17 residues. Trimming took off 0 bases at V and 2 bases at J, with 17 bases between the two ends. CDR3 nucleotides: TGTGCCTGGAGTGTAGGAACCTCCGCACGGGGCAATCAGCCCCAGCATTTT. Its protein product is CAWSVGTSARGNQPQHF.

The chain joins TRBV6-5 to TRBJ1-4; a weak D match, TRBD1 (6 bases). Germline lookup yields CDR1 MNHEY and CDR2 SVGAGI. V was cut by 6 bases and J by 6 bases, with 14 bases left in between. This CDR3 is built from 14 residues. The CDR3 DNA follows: TGTGCCAGCAGGCCCCCGGGACAAGATGAAAAACTGTTTTTT. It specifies CASRPPGQDEKLFF.

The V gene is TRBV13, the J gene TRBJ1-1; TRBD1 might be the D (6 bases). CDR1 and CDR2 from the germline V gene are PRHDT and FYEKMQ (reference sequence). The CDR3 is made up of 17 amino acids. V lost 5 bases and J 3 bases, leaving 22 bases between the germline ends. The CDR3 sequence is CASSITGLGYPDTEAFF. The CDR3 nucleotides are TGTGCCAGCAGCATTACAGGGTTGGGGTATCCGGACACTGAAGCTTTCTTT.

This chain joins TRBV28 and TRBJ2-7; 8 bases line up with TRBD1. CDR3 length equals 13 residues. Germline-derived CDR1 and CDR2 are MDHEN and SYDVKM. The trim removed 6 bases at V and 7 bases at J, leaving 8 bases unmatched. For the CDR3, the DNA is TGTGCCAGCAGCCGTGGACAGGGTGGTGAGCAGTACTTC. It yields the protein CASSRGQGGEQYF.

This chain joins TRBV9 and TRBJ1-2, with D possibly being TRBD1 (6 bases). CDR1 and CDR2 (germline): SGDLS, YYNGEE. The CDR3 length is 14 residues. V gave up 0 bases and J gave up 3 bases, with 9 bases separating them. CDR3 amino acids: CASSVGQGYYGYTF. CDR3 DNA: TGTGCCAGCAGCGTAGGGCAGGGGTACTATGGCTACACCTTC.

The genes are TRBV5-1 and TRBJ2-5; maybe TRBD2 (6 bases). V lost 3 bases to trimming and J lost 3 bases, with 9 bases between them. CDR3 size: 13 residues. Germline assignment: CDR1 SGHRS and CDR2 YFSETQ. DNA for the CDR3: TGCGCCAGCAGCTACGGGGGAGAAGAGACCCAGTACTTC. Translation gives CASSYGGEETQYF. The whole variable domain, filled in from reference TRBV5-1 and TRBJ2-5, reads KAGVTQTPRYLIKTRGQQVTLSCSPISGHRSVSWYQQTPGQGLQFLFEYFSETQRNKGNFPGRFSGRQFSNSRSEMNVSTLELGDSALYLCASSYGGEETQYFGPGTRLLVL.

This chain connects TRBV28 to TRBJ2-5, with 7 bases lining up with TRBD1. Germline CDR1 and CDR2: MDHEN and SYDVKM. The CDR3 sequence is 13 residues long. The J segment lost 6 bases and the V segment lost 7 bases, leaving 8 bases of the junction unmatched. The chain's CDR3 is CASTHAGGKTQYF. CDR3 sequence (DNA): TGTGCCAGCACTCATGCAGGGGGTAAGACCCAGTACTTC.

The CDR3 here is CASSLDGLAGHYEQYF. The CDR3 DNA reads as TGTGCCAGCAGTTTAGATGGACTAGCGGGACACTACGAGCAGTACTTC. The chain is built from TRBV28 and TRBJ2-7; 12 positions agree with TRBD2. This CDR3 comprises 16 residues. After removal of 2 bases from V and 3 bases from J, the junction contained 5 bases not matched to a gene. The germline gives CDR1 MDHEN, CDR2 SYDVKM.

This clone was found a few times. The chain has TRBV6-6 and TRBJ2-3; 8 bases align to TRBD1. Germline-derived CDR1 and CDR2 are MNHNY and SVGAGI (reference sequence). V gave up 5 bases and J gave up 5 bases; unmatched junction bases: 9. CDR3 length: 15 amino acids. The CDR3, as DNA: TGTGCCAGCAGTCCGCCCGGACAGGGTAGAGATACGCAGTATTTT. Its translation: CASSPPGQGRDTQYF.